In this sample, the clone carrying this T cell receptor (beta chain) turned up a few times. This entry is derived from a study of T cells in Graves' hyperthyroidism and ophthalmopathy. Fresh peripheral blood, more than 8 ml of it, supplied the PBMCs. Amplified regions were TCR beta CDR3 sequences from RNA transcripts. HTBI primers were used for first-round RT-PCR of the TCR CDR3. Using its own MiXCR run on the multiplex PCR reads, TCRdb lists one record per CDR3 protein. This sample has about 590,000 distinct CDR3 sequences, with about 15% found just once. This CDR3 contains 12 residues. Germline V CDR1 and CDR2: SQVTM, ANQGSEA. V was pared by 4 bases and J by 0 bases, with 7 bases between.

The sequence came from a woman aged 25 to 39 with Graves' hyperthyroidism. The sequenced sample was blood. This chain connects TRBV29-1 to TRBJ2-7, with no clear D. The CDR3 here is CSVATGSYEQYF. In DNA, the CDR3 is TGCAGCGTTGCAACGGGCTCCTACGAGCAGTACTTC.